This is a list of T cell receptor beta chains from one sample in a study of vaccination effects on CD4 cells after COVID-19. Repertoires were generated with immunoSEQ multiplex PCR, while TCRdb's copy carries only in-frame clones and drops some. The sample records some 15,000 clones, around 82% being singletons. No cognate antigen is known for these TCRs. Material: CD4+ T cells from PBMCs cultured with SARS-CoV-2 spike peptides, obtained after COVID-19 vaccination. These receptors were collected from a human donor who had a prior SARS-CoV-2 infection. Each CDR3 is given with its conserved first and last residue. The D gene is left open where the match is weak. Some rows have no size entry. The others give once, few or many, or a class for an expanded clone.

d_call: TRBD1
j_call: TRBJ2-3
v_call: TRBV4-3
clone_size: once
cdr3_aa: CASSQGDRGFTDTQYF
cdr3_nt: TGCGCCAGCAGCCAGGGGGACAGGGGATTCACAGATACGCAGTATTTT

d_call: .
j_call: TRBJ2-3
v_call: TRBV6-6
clone_size: .
cdr3_aa: CASSYLGAADTQYF
cdr3_nt: TGTGCCAGCAGTTACCTGGGAGCGGCAGATACGCAGTATTTT

d_call: TRBD1
j_call: TRBJ1-1
v_call: TRBV5-4
clone_size: .
cdr3_aa: CASSARQGNTEAFF
cdr3_nt: TGTGCCAGCAGCGCAAGACAGGGGAACACTGAAGCTTTCTTT

d_call: .
j_call: TRBJ2-7
v_call: TRBV7-9
clone_size: .
cdr3_aa: CASSLTATYEQYF
cdr3_nt: TGTGCCAGCAGCTTAACAGCTACCTACGAGCAGTACTTC

d_call: .
j_call: TRBJ2-3
v_call: TRBV6-5
clone_size: .
cdr3_aa: CANRVGGKTDTQYF
cdr3_nt: TGTGCCAACAGGGTGGGGGGGAAGACAGATACGCAGTATTTT

d_call: .
j_call: TRBJ2-5
v_call: TRBV18
clone_size: .
cdr3_aa: CASSLNQDQETQYF
cdr3_nt: TGTGCCAGCTCACTCAACCAGGACCAGGAGACCCAGTACTTC

d_call: .
j_call: TRBJ1-2
v_call: TRBV11-3
clone_size: .
cdr3_aa: CASSGAFYNYGYTF
cdr3_nt: TGTGCCAGCAGCGGAGCTTTTTATAACTATGGCTACACCTTC

d_call: TRBD1
j_call: TRBJ2-2
v_call: TRBV6-2/TRBV6-3
clone_size: few
cdr3_aa: CASSDRATGELFF
cdr3_nt: TGTGCCAGCAGTGACAGGGCGACCGGGGAGCTGTTTTTT

d_call: .
j_call: TRBJ2-3
v_call: TRBV28
clone_size: .
cdr3_aa: CASPPSRVRGADTQYF
cdr3_nt: TGTGCCAGCCCCCCGTCCCGGGTCAGGGGGGCAGATACGCAGTATTTT

d_call: .
j_call: TRBJ2-1
v_call: TRBV11-3
clone_size: .
cdr3_aa: CASSLRLVSYNEQFF
cdr3_nt: TGTGCCAGCAGCTTACGCCTCGTCTCCTACAATGAGCAGTTCTTC

d_call: .
j_call: TRBJ2-6
v_call: TRBV19
clone_size: once
cdr3_aa: CASRGGYWGANVLTF
cdr3_nt: TGTGCCAGTAGAGGGGGATACTGGGGGGCCAACGTCCTGACTTTC

d_call: .
j_call: TRBJ2-3
v_call: TRBV20-1
clone_size: .
cdr3_aa: CSASDTSDTQYF
cdr3_nt: TGCAGTGCTAGTGACACTTCAGATACGCAGTATTTT

d_call: TRBD2
j_call: TRBJ2-3
v_call: TRBV2
clone_size: .
cdr3_aa: CASGFMTSGNTDTQYF
cdr3_nt: TGTGCCAGCGGGTTTATGACTAGCGGGAACACAGATACGCAGTATTTT

d_call: .
j_call: TRBJ2-5
v_call: TRBV6-5
clone_size: few
cdr3_aa: CASSRMRETQYF
cdr3_nt: TGTGCCAGCAGTCGGATGCGAGAGACCCAGTACTTC

d_call: TRBD1
j_call: TRBJ1-4
v_call: TRBV19
clone_size: .
cdr3_aa: CARKRSQGAQEKLFF
cdr3_nt: TGTGCCAGAAAAAGAAGCCAGGGGGCGCAAGAAAAACTGTTTTTT

d_call: .
j_call: TRBJ2-5
v_call: TRBV18
clone_size: .
cdr3_aa: CASSPPRTPEGETQYF
cdr3_nt: TGTGCCAGCTCACCACCAAGGACACCCGAAGGGGAGACCCAGTACTTC

d_call: TRBD1
j_call: TRBJ2-1
v_call: TRBV9
clone_size: once
cdr3_aa: CASSLGQHLIYNEQFF
cdr3_nt: TGTGCCAGCAGCTTGGGACAGCACCTGATATACAATGAGCAGTTCTTC

d_call: .
j_call: TRBJ1-5
v_call: TRBV5-6
clone_size: .
cdr3_aa: CASSLMSGPQPQHF
cdr3_nt: TGTGCCAGCAGCTTGATGTCAGGGCCTCAGCCCCAGCATTTT

d_call: TRBD2
j_call: TRBJ2-3
v_call: TRBV5-1
clone_size: .
cdr3_aa: CAAKEGGGSTDTQYF
cdr3_nt: TGCGCCGCCAAGGAAGGCGGGGGGTCCACAGATACGCAGTATTTT

d_call: .
j_call: TRBJ1-3
v_call: TRBV19
clone_size: .
cdr3_aa: CASSIERAYSGNTIYF
cdr3_nt: TGTGCCAGTAGTATAGAGAGGGCGTACTCTGGAAACACCATATATTTT

d_call: .
j_call: TRBJ2-1
v_call: TRBV19
clone_size: medium-sized
cdr3_aa: CASSLGGSTYNEQFF
cdr3_nt: TGTGCCAGTAGCCTGGGAGGATCTACCTACAATGAGCAGTTCTTC

d_call: TRBD2
j_call: TRBJ2-5
v_call: TRBV5-1
clone_size: .
cdr3_aa: CASSLGDYFSGETQYF
cdr3_nt: TGCGCCAGCAGCTTGGGGGACTATTTTTCCGGAGAGACCCAGTACTTC